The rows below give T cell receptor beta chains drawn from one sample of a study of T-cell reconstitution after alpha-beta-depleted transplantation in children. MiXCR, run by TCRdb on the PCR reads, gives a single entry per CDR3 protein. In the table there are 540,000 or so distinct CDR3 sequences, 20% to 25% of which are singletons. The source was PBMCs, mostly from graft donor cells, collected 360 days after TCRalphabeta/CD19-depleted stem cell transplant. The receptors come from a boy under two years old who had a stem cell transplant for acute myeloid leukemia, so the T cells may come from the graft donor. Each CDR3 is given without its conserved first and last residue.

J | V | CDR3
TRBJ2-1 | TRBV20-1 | SARRGGGYEQF
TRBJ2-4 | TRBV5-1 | ASSLSWKNIQY
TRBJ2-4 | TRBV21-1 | ASSNRPKNIQY
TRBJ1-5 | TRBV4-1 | ASSQDMGGNQPQH
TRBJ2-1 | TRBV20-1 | SARVVRTTHNEQF
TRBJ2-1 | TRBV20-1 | SARVFRGGDYNEQF
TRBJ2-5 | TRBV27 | ASSPPQGATQY
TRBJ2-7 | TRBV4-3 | ASSLAWGGGNEQY
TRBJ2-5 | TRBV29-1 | SVAVTGTGQETQY
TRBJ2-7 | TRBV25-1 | ASSEHHLREQY
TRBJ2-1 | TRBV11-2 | ASSSPVWGVEQF
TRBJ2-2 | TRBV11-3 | ASSLRGQVNTGELF
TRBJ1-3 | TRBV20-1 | SARIGADSGNTIY
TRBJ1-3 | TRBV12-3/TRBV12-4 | ASSGTGGGLNTIY
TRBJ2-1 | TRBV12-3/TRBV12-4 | ASSSDTYNEQF
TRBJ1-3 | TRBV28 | ASSLAGTGGNTIY
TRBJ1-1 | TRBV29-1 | SVEKAIEAF
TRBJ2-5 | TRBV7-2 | ASSFGGIETQY
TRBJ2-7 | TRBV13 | ASSLGQGWYEQY
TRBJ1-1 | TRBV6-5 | ASSYEGLSLNTEAF
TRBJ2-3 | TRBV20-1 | SAKVVAGGGTDTQY
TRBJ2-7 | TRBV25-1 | ASSDTGLSYEQY
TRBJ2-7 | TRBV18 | ASSPGTEGGEQY
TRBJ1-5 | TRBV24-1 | ATSDSTGDDQPQH
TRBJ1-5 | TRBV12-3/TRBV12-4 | ASSLRGQQNQPQH
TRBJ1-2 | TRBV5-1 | ASSLAGSHGYT
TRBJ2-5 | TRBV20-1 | SARPLPHGGVGETQY
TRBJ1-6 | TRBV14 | ASSQAGRSNSPLH
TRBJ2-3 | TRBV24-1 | ATSDGAGVTDTQY
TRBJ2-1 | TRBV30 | AFPVSGNSNEQF
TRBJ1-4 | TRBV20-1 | SARQGATRANEKLF
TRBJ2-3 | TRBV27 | ASSLLGFHTALTQY
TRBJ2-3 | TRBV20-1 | SARLGTDTQY
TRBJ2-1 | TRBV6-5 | ATSRSYNEQF
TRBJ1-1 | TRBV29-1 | SVLDGNTEAF
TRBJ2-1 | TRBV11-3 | ASSLTSGKYYNEQF
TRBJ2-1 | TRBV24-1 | ATSDFSGRSNEQF
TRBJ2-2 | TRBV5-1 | ASSTPGLNTGELF
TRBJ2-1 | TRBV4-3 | ASSQAREYEQF
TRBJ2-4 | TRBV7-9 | ASTKGEVENIQY
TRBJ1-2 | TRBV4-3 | ASSQRVLNYGYT
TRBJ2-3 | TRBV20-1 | SASSVAISTDTQY
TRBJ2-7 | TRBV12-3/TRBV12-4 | ASSLGPRGVAEQY
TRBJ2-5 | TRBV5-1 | ASSLLPVNQETQY
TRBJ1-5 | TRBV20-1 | SARGGAGNQPQH
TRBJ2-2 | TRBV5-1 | ASRDRSVTGELF
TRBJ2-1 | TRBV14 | ASSQGTGAAYNEQF
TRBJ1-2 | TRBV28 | ASSYHPSTYGYT
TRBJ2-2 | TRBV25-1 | ASRRETGTTGELF
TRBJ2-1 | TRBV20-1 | SARGGLAGGSSYNEQF
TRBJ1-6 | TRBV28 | ASRLPMGGSPLH
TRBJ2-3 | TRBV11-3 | ASSFWTGRTDTQY
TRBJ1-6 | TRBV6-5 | ASSYGTAIYNSPLH
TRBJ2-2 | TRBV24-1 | AASEPPTGAGELF
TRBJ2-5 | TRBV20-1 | SARRSSGGPETQY